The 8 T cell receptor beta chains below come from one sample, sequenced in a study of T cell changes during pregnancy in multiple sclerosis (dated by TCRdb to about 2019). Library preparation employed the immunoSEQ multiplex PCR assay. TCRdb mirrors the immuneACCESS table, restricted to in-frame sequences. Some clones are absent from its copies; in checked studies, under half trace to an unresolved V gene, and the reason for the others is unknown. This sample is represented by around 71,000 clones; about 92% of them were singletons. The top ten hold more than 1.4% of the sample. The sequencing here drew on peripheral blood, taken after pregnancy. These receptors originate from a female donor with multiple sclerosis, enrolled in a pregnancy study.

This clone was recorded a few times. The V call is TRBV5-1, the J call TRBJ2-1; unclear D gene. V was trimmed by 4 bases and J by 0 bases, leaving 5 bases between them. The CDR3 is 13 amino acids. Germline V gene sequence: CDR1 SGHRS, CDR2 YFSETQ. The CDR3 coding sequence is TGCGCCAGCAGCCCCTACTCCTACAATGAGCAGTTCTTC. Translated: CASSPYSYNEQFF.

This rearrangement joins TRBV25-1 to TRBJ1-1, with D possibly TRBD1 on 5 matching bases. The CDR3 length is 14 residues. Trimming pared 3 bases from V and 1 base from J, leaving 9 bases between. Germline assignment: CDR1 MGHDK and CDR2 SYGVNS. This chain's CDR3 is CASSDQGTNTEAFF. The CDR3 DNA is TGTGCCAGCAGTGATCAGGGAACGAACACTGAAGCTTTCTTT.

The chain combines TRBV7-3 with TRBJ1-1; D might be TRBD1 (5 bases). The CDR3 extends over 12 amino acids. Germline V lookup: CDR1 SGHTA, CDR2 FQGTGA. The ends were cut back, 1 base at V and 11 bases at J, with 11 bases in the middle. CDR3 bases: TGTGCCAGCAGCTTAAGGCCGGGGGTGGCTTTCTTT. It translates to CASSLRPGVAFF.

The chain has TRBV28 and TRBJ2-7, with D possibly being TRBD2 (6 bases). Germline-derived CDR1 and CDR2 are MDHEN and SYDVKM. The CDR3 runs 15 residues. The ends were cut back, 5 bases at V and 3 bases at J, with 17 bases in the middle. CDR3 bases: TGTGCCAGCAGTGCCTCTAGCGAGACTCGCTACGAGCAGTACTTC. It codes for CASSASSETRYEQYF.

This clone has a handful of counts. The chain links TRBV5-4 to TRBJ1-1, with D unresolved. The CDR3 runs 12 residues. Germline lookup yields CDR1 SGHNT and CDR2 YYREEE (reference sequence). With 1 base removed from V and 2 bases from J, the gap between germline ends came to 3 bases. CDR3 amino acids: CASSLPNTEAFF. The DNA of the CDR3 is TGTGCCAGCAGCTTGCCAAACACTGAAGCTTTCTTT.

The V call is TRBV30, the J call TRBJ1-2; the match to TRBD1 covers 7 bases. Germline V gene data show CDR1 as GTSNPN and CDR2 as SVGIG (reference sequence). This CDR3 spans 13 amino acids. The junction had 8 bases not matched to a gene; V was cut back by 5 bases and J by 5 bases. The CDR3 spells CAWGGGRGYGYTF. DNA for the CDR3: TGTGCCTGGGGCGGCGGCAGGGGGTATGGCTACACCTTC.

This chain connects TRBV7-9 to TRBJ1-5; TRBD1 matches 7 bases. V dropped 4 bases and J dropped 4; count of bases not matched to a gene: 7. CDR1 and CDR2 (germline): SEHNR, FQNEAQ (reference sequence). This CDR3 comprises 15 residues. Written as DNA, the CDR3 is TGTGCCAGCAGCTCCGGGACAGCCTATAATCAGCCCCAGCATTTT. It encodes CASSSGTAYNQPQHF.

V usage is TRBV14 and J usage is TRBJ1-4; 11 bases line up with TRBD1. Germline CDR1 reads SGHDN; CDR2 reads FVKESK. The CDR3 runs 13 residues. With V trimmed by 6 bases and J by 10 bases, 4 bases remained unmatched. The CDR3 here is CASSSGTGGKLFF. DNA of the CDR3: TGTGCCAGCAGTTCCGGGACAGGGGGAAAACTGTTTTTT.